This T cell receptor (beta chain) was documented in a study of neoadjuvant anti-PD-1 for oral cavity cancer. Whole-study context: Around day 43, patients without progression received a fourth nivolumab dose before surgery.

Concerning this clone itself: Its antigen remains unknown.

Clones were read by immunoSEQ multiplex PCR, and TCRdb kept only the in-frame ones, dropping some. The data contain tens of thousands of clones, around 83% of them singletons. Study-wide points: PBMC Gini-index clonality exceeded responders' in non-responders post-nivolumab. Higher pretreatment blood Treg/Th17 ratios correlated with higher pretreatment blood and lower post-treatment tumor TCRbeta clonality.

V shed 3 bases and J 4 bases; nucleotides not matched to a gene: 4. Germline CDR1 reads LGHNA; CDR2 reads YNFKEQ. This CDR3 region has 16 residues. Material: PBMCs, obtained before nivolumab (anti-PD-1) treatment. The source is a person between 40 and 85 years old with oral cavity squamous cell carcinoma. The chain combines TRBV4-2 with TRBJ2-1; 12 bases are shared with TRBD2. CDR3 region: CASSQGLAGLYNEQFF. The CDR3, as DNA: TGTGCCAGCAGCCAGGGACTAGCGGGCCTTTACAATGAGCAGTTCTTC.